The entry below gives a single T cell receptor beta chain sequence along with its context. This clone's antigen is unknown. No much larger clone is present one base from it, and per-base qualities are unavailable. The roughly 42 donors, aged 6 to 90 years, were systemically healthy Caucasian individuals from Russia. Each donor gave ten milliliters of peripheral blood, collected into EDTA-treated Vacutainer tubes. Ficoll-Paque density-gradient centrifugation was used to isolate PBMCs, with at least 6.5 million per sample. Trizol reagent was used to extract total RNA from PBMCs, with at least 6 micrograms per sample. Naive CD45RAhigh/CD27high T cell percentages were measured by flow cytometry on a PBMC aliquot from every donor. The sample originates from a study of blood T cells in healthy people across ages (dated by TCRdb to between 2015 and 2016). In terms of the full investigation: In model experiments, template switching captured roughly one uniquely barcoded TCR beta cDNA molecule for every two T cells. To avoid experimental bias, donors of different ages were distributed randomly across sequencing lanes. Using deep sequencing normalized with unique cDNA molecular identifiers, the study measured how TCR beta repertoire diversity changes with age. The study analyzed two additional independent replicas of 1 million unique cDNA reads from the same blood draw for two donors, one aged 18 to 29 and one aged 80 or older. Donors were grouped into four age groups: young (average 16 years), middle-aged (about 38), aged (62) and long-lived (just over 80). Overall study outcomes, separate from this receptor: The long-lived group showed more naive CD4+ T cells, fewer expanded clones and increased TCR diversity than the aged group, suggesting age selection. The CMV infection status of donors was not known, potentially confounding age-related changes in expanded clonotypes. Bulk unsorted PBMC profiling prevented conclusive comparison of naive and antigen-experienced compartments. The percentage of naive T cells measured by flow cytometry correlated strongly with observed TCR beta diversity. As age increased, observed TCR beta diversity per million T cells dropped in a roughly linear way, and a significant reduction was already evident by age 40. Estimates of total diversity based on one million sequenced T cells were considered lower bounds and underestimates.

V gives up 6 bases and J gives up 5 bases, and the segment between their germline ends measures 16 bases. From the cysteine up to the phenylalanine, the CDR3 has a length of 15 residues. The only DNA kept is the CDR3, 45 bases in frame from the first base. The receptor library was made with 5' RACE. These reads were obtained on an Illumina HiSeq 2500. A second roughly 7 to 11 cycle PCR used a sample-barcoded 5' primer and a J-beta primer mix. A unique molecular identifier was introduced onto each TCR beta cDNA molecule by a template-switch 5' adaptor carrying 12 random nucleotides. Each sample yielded at least 3 million CDR3-containing paired-end reads. All of the RNA was converted into first-strand cDNA using the Mint cDNA synthesis kit, with a TRBC-specific oligonucleotide serving as the primer. All cDNA was treated with uracil-DNA glycosylase and then went through a first 18-cycle PCR with the universal primers M1SS and BC2_uni_R. The authors processed their data as follows. For normalization, 1 million high-quality reads, each with a distinct molecular identifier, were randomly selected from each sample. Reads sharing molecular identifiers were discarded rather than binned into consensus sequences. MiTCR, with a Q25 quality threshold and the strictest error-elimination algorithm, was used for CDR3 identification, clonotype clustering and error correction. A nonparametric unseen species model using Euler transformation provided a lower-bound estimate of total TCR beta diversity. The public sequencing data were trimmed at Q25 with fastp and processed into clonotypes with MiXCR by TCRdb, which kept only in-frame beta chains. Every CDR3 protein is listed once, alongside the most common genes and DNA of its rows. Here the V and J calls rest on TCRdb's processing, not on the authors' analysis. Present in this sample are over a million distinct CDR3 sequences, 35% to 45% of which were seen just once. Under 5% of the sample comes from the top ten.

This sequence uses TRBV12-3 or TRBV12-4 and TRBJ1-4; the D gene identity is not certain. Source material: blood. The origin of this receptor is a woman younger than 35 in good health. The DNA sequence follows: TGTGCCAGCAGCTTATCCGGCCGTAGGAATGAAAAACTGTTTTTT. This gives the protein CASSLSGRRNEKLFF.